These 31 T cell receptor beta chains share one sample of origin, sequenced in a study of blood T cell repertoires in COVID-19. TCRdb's copy holds only in-frame clones and misses some; the assay was immunoSEQ multiplex PCR. The sample lists tens of thousands of clones; more than 70% were seen once. Material: peripheral blood. These TCRs come from a man aged 45-60 years with active COVID-19.

V is TRBV7-9 and J is TRBJ2-3, with TRBD2 matching 10 bases. Germline assignment: CDR1 SEHNR and CDR2 FQNEAQ (reference sequence). This CDR3 is built from 15 residues. V lost 2 bases to trimming and J lost 2 bases; unmatched junction nucleotides: 1. The chain's CDR3 is CASSLTSGNTDTQYF. The CDR3, as DNA: TGTGCCAGCAGCTTAACTAGCGGGAACACAGATACGCAGTATTTT.

This clone was recorded only once. The V and J genes are TRBV3-1 (or the pseudogene TRBV3-2) and TRBJ1-2, with TRBD1 as a possible D gene (6 bases). Germline lookup yields CDR1 LGHDT and CDR2 YNNKEL (reference sequence). The CDR3 runs to 12 residues. V lost 5 bases and J lost 7, with 11 bases in between. Here the CDR3 DNA reads TGTGCCAGCAGCGGGGGCACCGGTGGCTACACCTTC. It translates to CASSGGTGGYTF.

The chain employs TRBV19 and TRBJ1-1; the D gene is possibly TRBD1 (5 bases). The CDR3 length is 15 residues. Germline values: CDR1 LNHDA, CDR2 SQIVND (reference sequence). Trimming shortened V by 1 base and J by 3 bases, and 12 bases separated the two germline ends. DNA of the CDR3: TGTGCCAGTAGTATAGGTCGAATCAGGGACACTGAAGCTTTCTTT. Residues: CASSIGRIRDTEAFF.

V usage is TRBV4-1 and J usage is TRBJ2-7, with 10 positions matching TRBD1. V was clipped by 4 bases and J by 3 bases; unmatched bases: 6. The germline V gene encodes CDR1 MGHRA and CDR2 YSYEKL. The CDR3 loop spans 15 amino acids. The CDR3, as DNA: TGCGCCAGCAGCCTCACCGGGACAGGGGACTACGAGCAGTACTTC. Its translation is CASSLTGTGDYEQYF.

The J gene is TRBJ1-2, the V gene TRBV19, with 8 bases matching TRBD1. Germline CDR1 LNHDA, CDR2 SQIVND (reference sequence). The CDR3 has 12 residues. Germline trimming cut 8 bases from V and 8 bases from J; bases unmatched to any gene: 7. Here the CDR3 DNA reads TGTGCCAGTTGGCAGGGGGCTGGCGGCTACACCTTC. This codes for CASWQGAGGYTF.

The chain has TRBV23-1 and TRBJ2-7, with D possibly matching TRBD2 (5 bases). TRBV23-1 is designated an ORF whose function remains uncertain. The CDR3 has 13 residues. V was clipped by 8 bases and J by 6 bases, with 17 bases between them. The CDR3, as DNA: TGCGCCAGCCCTTCGGAGAGGGCCCGCGAGCAGTACGTC. The encoded protein is CASPSERAREQYV.

The chain couples TRBV9 to TRBJ2-5, with D tentatively TRBD2 (7 bases). The CDR3 sequence is 15 residues long. V gave up 0 bases and J gave up 5 bases, with 14 bases separating them. Germline CDR1 and CDR2: SGDLS and YYNGEE. For the CDR3, the DNA is TGTGCCAGCAGCGTAGGGGGGGGCCTAAGGGAGACCCAGTACTTC. Translating gives CASSVGGGLRETQYF.

The chain joins TRBV11-2 to TRBJ1-4; D is undetermined. Trimming cost V 0 bases and J 4 bases, with 3 bases left between them. The CDR3 is made up of 13 amino acids. Germline V gene data show CDR1 as SGHAT and CDR2 as FQNNGV. This CDR3 reads CASSLDLNEKLFF. The CDR3 region has the DNA TGTGCCAGCAGCTTAGATCTTAATGAAAAACTGTTTTTT.

The genes are TRBV14 and TRBJ2-7; perhaps TRBD2 as D (5 bases). This CDR3 comprises 15 residues. Germline V gene sequence: CDR1 SGHDN, CDR2 FVKESK. Trimming cost V 6 bases and J 7 bases, with 22 bases left between them. CDR3 region: CASSKPRVPWREQYV. CDR3 in DNA: TGTGCCAGCAGTAAGCCCCGGGTCCCTTGGAGGGAGCAGTACGTC.

The chain has TRBV6-5 and TRBJ2-1; 8 positions agree with TRBD2. CDR1 MNHEY and CDR2 SVGAGI come from the germline V gene. This CDR3 comprises 13 residues. V lost 5 bases and J lost 6; bases outside the gene matches: 3. CDR3 sequence reads: CASSPGTSNEQFF. CDR3 bases: TGTGCCAGCAGTCCCGGGACTAGCAATGAGCAGTTCTTC.

This chain uses TRBV6-5 with TRBJ2-5, with 9 positions matching TRBD1. Unmatched junction bases numbered 7, after V lost 7 bases and J lost 4 bases. The length of the CDR3 is 14 residues. Germline values: CDR1 MNHEY, CDR2 SVGAGI. The CDR3 reads CASTLQGALETQYF. The CDR3, as DNA: TGTGCCAGCACCCTACAGGGGGCTTTAGAGACCCAGTACTTC.

The V gene is TRBV30, the J gene TRBJ1-5; no reliable D call. From germline, CDR1 is GTSNPN and CDR2 SVGIG (reference sequence). The CDR3 is 13 residues long. The V gene lost 2 bases and the J gene lost 0 bases, with 5 bases spanning the gap. CDR3 in amino acids: CAWSPDSNQPQHF. The DNA for the CDR3 is TGTGCCTGGAGTCCAGATAGCAATCAGCCCCAGCATTTT.

The chain uses TRBV12-5 and TRBJ2-5; maybe TRBD1 (6 bases). The CDR3 sequence is 17 residues long. Per the germline V gene, CDR1 is LGHNT and CDR2 is FRNRAP. Trimming cost V 1 base and J 3 bases, with 18 bases left between them. In nucleotides, the CDR3 is TGTGCTAGTGGTTTGGGCCGTCCTCGACAGGAAAAAGAGACCCAGTACTTC. The encoded protein is CASGLGRPRQEKETQYF.

The V and J genes are TRBV7-2 and TRBJ2-1; 8 nucleotides agree with TRBD1. The CDR3 has 17 residues. The germline CDR1 and CDR2 sequences are SGHTA and FQGNSA. V lost 1 base, J lost 3 bases, and 8 bases stayed unmatched. The CDR3: CASSLVTGGGFYNEQFF. CDR3 nucleotide sequence: TGTGCCAGCAGCTTAGTAACAGGGGGTGGGTTCTACAATGAGCAGTTCTTC. The variable domain in full, with the rest retrieved from reference TRBV7-2 and TRBJ2-1, is GAGVSQSPSNKVTEKGKDVELRCDPISGHTALYWYRQSLGQGLEFLIYFQGNSAPDKSGLPSDRFSAERTGGSVSTLTIQRTQQEDSAVYLCASSLVTGGGFYNEQFFGPGTRLTVL.

The chain couples TRBV2 to TRBJ2-2, with TRBD2 matching 8 bases. Germline assignment: CDR1 SNHLY and CDR2 FYNNEI. The CDR3 covers 14 residues. After removal of 4 bases from V and 8 bases from J, the junction contained 6 bases not matched to a gene. CDR3: CASSGRGGNGELFF. CDR3 nucleotide sequence: TGTGCCAGCAGTGGCCGGGGGGGTAATGGGGAGCTGTTTTTT.

The chain recombines TRBV7-8 with TRBJ1-5; D is unresolved. With 2 bases removed from V and 2 bases from J, the gap between germline ends came to 16 bases. CDR1 is SGHVS, CDR2 FQNEAQ, per germline. The CDR3 runs 17 residues. The DNA for the CDR3 is TGTGCCAGCAGCTTAATGATGGGCACAACTCGCAATCAGCCCCAGCATTTT. It codes for CASSLMMGTTRNQPQHF.

This chain joins TRBV18 and TRBJ2-7; possibly TRBD2 for D (6 bases). With 4 bases removed from V and 4 bases from J, the gap between germline ends came to 14 bases. This CDR3 has 14 residues. Germline values: CDR1 KGHSH, CDR2 LQKENI. DNA of the CDR3: TGTGCCAGCTCACGGAGCGGGCCAACGTACGAGCAGTACTTC. It translates to CASSRSGPTYEQYF.

This clone was observed a single time. The chain uses TRBV6-5 and TRBJ1-2; D is perhaps TRBD1 (6 bases). Germline assignment: CDR1 MNHEY and CDR2 SVGAGI. The CDR3 covers 15 residues. Trimming took off 3 bases at V and 0 bases at J, with 11 bases between the two ends. The CDR3 DNA follows: TGTGCCAGCAGTTATACAGGGTTGACTAACTATGGCTACACCTTC. Translated: CASSYTGLTNYGYTF.

The chain links TRBV5-1 to TRBJ2-5; D might be TRBD2 (6 bases). Trimming took 4 bases from V and 0 from J, leaving 10 bases between them. This CDR3 has 14 residues. Germline V gene lookup returns CDR1 SGHRS and CDR2 YFSETQ. CDR3 nucleotide sequence: TGCGCCAGCAGCACCGCTAGCGACCAAGAGACCCAGTACTTC. It translates to CASSTASDQETQYF.

J is TRBJ2-1 and V is TRBV7-8; the match to TRBD2 covers 13 bases. V dropped 3 bases and J dropped 14; count of bases not matched to a gene: 4. The CDR3 has 13 amino acids. Germline V gene lookup returns CDR1 SGHVS and CDR2 FQNEAQ. For the CDR3, the DNA is TGTGCCAGCAGCTTCGGGACTAGCGGGACCGAGTTCTTC. It is translated as CASSFGTSGTEFF. Full variable domain (missing parts from reference TRBV7-8 and TRBJ2-1): GAGVSQSPRYKVAKRGQDVALRCDPISGHVSLFWYQQALGQGPEFLTYFQNEAQLDKSGLPSDRFFAERPEGSVSTLKIQRTQQEDSAVYLCASSFGTSGTEFFGPGTRLTVL.

A few counts support this clone. Written as DNA, the CDR3 is TGTGCCAGCACTTCCGGCGGCGGGAGGGCTAGCACCGGGGAGCTGTTTTTT. Translating it yields CASTSGGGRASTGELFF. The chain recombines TRBV5-4 with TRBJ2-2, with 9 positions matching TRBD2. The CDR3 contains 17 residues. Trimming cost V 6 bases and J 4 bases; bases outside gene matches: 13. CDR1 is SGHNT and CDR2 is YYREEE in the germline V gene (reference sequence). The full variable domain, with the rest looked up from reference TRBV5-4 and TRBJ2-2, is ETGVTQSPTHLIKTRGQQVTLRCSSQSGHNTVSWYQQALGQGPQFIFQYYREEENGRGNFPPRFSGLQFPNYSSELNVNALELDDSALYLCASTSGGGRASTGELFFGEGSRLTVL.

J is TRBJ2-1 and V is TRBV7-6; TRBD2 matches at 7 bases. This CDR3 has 15 amino acids. V shed 5 bases and J 7 bases; nucleotides not matched to a gene: 11. Germline V gives CDR1 SGHVS, CDR2 FNYEAQ. CDR3 residues: CASSHRGDWGNEQFF. CDR3 nucleotide sequence: TGTGCCAGCAGCCACCGGGGGGATTGGGGAAATGAGCAGTTCTTC.

In DNA, the CDR3 is TGTGCCAGCAGCGGGCCGTCCACTGGGGCCAACGTCCTGACTTTC. Protein sequence: CASSGPSTGANVLTF. The genes are TRBV9 and TRBJ2-6, with D unclear. The germline V gene has CDR1 SGDLS and CDR2 YYNGEE. This CDR3 has 15 residues. With 3 bases removed from V and 2 bases from J, the gap between germline ends came to 9 bases. Full variable domain (rest looked up from reference TRBV9 and TRBJ2-6): DSGVTQTPKHLITATGQRVTLRCSPRSGDLSVYWYQQSLDQGLQFLIQYYNGEERAKGNILERFSAQQFPDLHSELNLSSLELGDSALYFCASSGPSTGANVLTFGAGSRLTVL.

This sequence joins TRBV3-1 (or the pseudogene TRBV3-2) and TRBJ1-5, with D possibly matching TRBD1 (5 bases). The germline CDR1 and CDR2 sequences are LGHDT and YNNKEL (reference sequence). V dropped 1 base and J dropped 4 bases, with 8 bases sitting between them. The CDR3 has 14 amino acids. In DNA form, the CDR3 reads TGTGCCAGCAGCCAAGGGGCAGGGAATCAGCCCCAGCATTTT. Its protein is CASSQGAGNQPQHF.

This clone was seen only once. The gene calls are TRBV4-2 and TRBJ2-7, with 10 bases fitting TRBD1. Germline loops: CDR1 LGHNA, CDR2 YNFKEQ. This CDR3 is 14 amino acids long. Trimming removed 5 bases from V and 3 bases from J; junction bases left unmatched: 4. Here the CDR3 DNA reads TGTGCCAGCAGCTACGGACAGGGGGACTACGAGCAGTACTTC. Encoded protein: CASSYGQGDYEQYF.

This chain links TRBV27 with TRBJ2-1, with TRBD2 matching 14 bases. The germline gives CDR1 MNHEY, CDR2 SMNVEV (reference sequence). The CDR3 consists of 13 residues. With V trimmed by 6 bases and J by 12 bases, 4 bases remained unmatched. This CDR3 reads CASRGLAGGGQFF. CDR3 in DNA: TGTGCCAGCAGAGGACTAGCGGGGGGTGGGCAGTTCTTC.

V usage is TRBV6-5 and J usage is TRBJ1-1, with TRBD1 matching over 8 bases. CDR1 and CDR2 (germline): MNHEY, SVGAGI. With V trimmed by 0 bases and J by 5 bases, 8 bases remained unmatched. The CDR3 totals 16 residues. DNA of the CDR3: TGTGCCAGCAGTTACTCGCGACAGGGGCGGAAAACTGAAGCTTTCTTT. Amino acids: CASSYSRQGRKTEAFF.

This chain connects TRBV7-9 to TRBJ2-5, with 14 bases lining up with TRBD2. Germline-derived CDR1 and CDR2 are SEHNR and FQNEAQ (reference sequence). The V gene end was trimmed by 5 bases and the J gene end by 4 bases; junction bases not matched to a gene: 15. This CDR3 is built from 19 residues. CDR3 sequence (DNA): TGTGCCAGCAGCCCACTCCTGACTAGCGGGGGGGCCTCTTCAGAGACCCAGTACTTC. It translates to CASSPLLTSGGASSETQYF.

V is TRBV3-1 (or the pseudogene TRBV3-2) and J is TRBJ2-3; D is unclear. The CDR3 is 16 amino acids. Trimming removed 1 base at V and 4 bases at J, with 15 bases between. Germline CDR1 reads LGHDT; CDR2 reads YNNKEL (reference sequence). The CDR3 loop reads CASSQVLHSGADTQYF. The CDR3 bases are TGTGCCAGCAGCCAAGTGCTTCATAGTGGTGCAGATACGCAGTATTTT.

This rearrangement joins TRBV19 to TRBJ2-3; no clear D gene. The CDR3 runs 13 residues. Germline CDR1 reads LNHDA; CDR2 reads SQIVND (reference sequence). V shed 5 bases and J shed 8 bases, with 14 bases lying between them. CDR3 DNA sequence: TGTGCCAGTAGTTCCACCTCTCTAAGTACGCAGTATTTT. Its protein product is CASSSTSLSTQYF.

The chain has TRBV19 and TRBJ2-3; D gene ambiguous. CDR1 is LNHDA, CDR2 SQIVND, per germline (reference sequence). The germline V and J ends were trimmed by 1 base and 6 bases, with 11 bases remaining between them. This CDR3 has 14 residues. The CDR3 loop is CASSIAPGADTQYF. CDR3 DNA sequence: TGTGCCAGTAGTATAGCTCCAGGTGCGGATACGCAGTATTTT.